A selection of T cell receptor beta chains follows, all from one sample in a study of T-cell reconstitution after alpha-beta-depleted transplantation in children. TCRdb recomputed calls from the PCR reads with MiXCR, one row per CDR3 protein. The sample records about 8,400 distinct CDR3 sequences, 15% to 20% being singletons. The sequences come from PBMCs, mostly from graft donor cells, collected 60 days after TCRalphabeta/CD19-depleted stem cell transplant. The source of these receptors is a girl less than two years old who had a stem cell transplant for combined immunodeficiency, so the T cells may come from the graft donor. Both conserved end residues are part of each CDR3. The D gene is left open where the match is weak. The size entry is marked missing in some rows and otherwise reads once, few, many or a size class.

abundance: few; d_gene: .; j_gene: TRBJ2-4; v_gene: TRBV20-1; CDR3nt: TGCAGTGCCCCCGAGGAGAATTTAGCCAAAAACATTCAGTACTTC; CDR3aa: CSAPEENLAKNIQYF
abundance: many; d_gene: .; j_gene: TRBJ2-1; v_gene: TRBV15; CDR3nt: TGTGCCACCAGCCCCCCGGGCAGGGCAGCTTACAATGAGCAGTTCTTC; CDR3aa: CATSPPGRAAYNEQFF
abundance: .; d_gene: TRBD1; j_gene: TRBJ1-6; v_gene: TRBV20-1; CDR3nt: TGCAGTGCCAACCGGGACAGGGGGCTTAATTCACCCCTCCACTTT; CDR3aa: CSANRDRGLNSPLHF
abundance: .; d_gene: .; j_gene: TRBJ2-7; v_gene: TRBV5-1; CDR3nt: TGCGCCAGCAGCCGGGACAAAAACTACGAGCAGTACTTC; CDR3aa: CASSRDKNYEQYF
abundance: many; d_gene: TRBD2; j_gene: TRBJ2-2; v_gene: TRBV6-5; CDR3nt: TGTGCCAGCAGCCGTCCCGGGACTAGCGGGAGAGGCGGGGAGCTGTTTTTT; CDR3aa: CASSRPGTSGRGGELFF
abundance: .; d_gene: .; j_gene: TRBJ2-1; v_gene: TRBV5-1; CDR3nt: TGCGCCAGCAGCTTGGGTCCTAGCTCCTACAATGAGCAGTTCTTC; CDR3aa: CASSLGPSSYNEQFF
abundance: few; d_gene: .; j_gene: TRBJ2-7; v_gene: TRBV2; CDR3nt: TGTGCCAGCCTTGGACCGGGGAACGAGCAGTACTTC; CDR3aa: CASLGPGNEQYF
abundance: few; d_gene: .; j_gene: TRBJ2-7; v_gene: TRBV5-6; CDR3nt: TGTGCCAGCACTCAGAACGCAGGTTTTCTTCTCTACGAGCAGTACTTC; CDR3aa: CASTQNAGFLLYEQYF
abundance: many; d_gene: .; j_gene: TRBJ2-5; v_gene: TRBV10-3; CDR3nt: TGTGCCATCAGTCCTCGTCTAGCGACGGAGACCCAGTACTTC; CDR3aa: CAISPRLATETQYF
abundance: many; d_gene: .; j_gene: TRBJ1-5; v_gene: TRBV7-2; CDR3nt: TGTGCCAGCAGCTCATACAGTTCCGTACATCAGCCCCAGCATTTT; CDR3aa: CASSSYSSVHQPQHF
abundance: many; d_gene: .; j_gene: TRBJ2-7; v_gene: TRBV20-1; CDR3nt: TGCAGTGCTAGGAAAACGGGACCCTACGAGCAGTACTTC; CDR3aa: CSARKTGPYEQYF
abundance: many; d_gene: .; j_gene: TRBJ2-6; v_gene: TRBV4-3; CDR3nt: TGCGCCAGCAGCCAAGTACCCAGTCTGAGGTTAGCGGCAGACAGATACTCTGGGGCCAACGTCCTGACTTTC; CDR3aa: CASSQVPSLRLAADRYSGANVLTF
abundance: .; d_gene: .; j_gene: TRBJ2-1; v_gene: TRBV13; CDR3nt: TGTGCCAGCAGGTATCTAGCAGGAACCTACAATGAGAAGTTCTTC; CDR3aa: CASRYLAGTYNEKFF
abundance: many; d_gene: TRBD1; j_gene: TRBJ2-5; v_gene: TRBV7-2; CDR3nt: TGTGCCAGCAGCTTGGGACAGCACCAAGAGACCCAGTACTTC; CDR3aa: CASSLGQHQETQYF
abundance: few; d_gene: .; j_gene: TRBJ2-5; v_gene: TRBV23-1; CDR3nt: TGCGCCAGCAGTCAATCGTTCCCCCAGAAGGAGACCCAGTACTTC; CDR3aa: CASSQSFPQKETQYF
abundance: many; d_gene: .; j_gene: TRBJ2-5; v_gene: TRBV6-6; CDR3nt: TGTGCCAGCAACACAAGGGTTGAGGAGACCCAGTACTTC; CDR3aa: CASNTRVEETQYF
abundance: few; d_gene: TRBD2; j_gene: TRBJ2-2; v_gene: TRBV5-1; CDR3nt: TGCGCCAGCAGCTTTAGCGGGGGCATCGGGGAGCTGTTTTTT; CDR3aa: CASSFSGGIGELFF
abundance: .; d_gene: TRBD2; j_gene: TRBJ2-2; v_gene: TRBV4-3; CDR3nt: TGCGCCAGCAGCCAAGATGGGACTAGCGGATCCCACACCGGGGAGCTGTTTTTT; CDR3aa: CASSQDGTSGSHTGELFF